Listed here are 17 T cell receptor beta chains from one sample, sequenced in a study of blood T cells in healthy people across ages. With a J-beta primer mix and a sample-barcoded 5' primer, a second PCR ran 7 to 11 cycles. Using its own MiXCR run on the 5' RACE reads, TCRdb lists one record per CDR3 protein. The sample lists about 930,000 distinct CDR3 sequences, 25% to 30% occurring once. This sample was also put to use in a study of T cells of mothers and their children.

The sequenced material came from blood. These receptors all stem from a woman aged 40-49 years in good health.

Ten or more counts support this clonotype. CDR3 sequence: CASRGPGANVLTF. DNA for the CDR3: TGTGCCAGCAGGGGGCCTGGGGCCAACGTCCTGACTTTC. The chain joins TRBV12-3 or TRBV12-4 to TRBJ2-6; TRBD1 might be the D (5 bases). The V end was cut by 6 bases, the J end by 2 bases, with 5 bases between. CDR3 size: 13 residues.

In this sample, this clonotype turned up many times. The V call is TRBV4-3, the J call TRBJ2-7; 9 nucleotides agree with TRBD1. V gave up 1 base and J gave up 5 bases; unmatched junction bases: 3. The CDR3 runs 14 residues. Germline CDR1 LGHNA, CDR2 YSLEER. The chain's CDR3 is CASSQVGTGNEQYF. The CDR3 DNA is TGCGCCAGCAGCCAAGTCGGGACAGGGAACGAGCAGTACTTC.

In its sample, this clonotype was seen a few times. The chain recombines TRBV28 with TRBJ1-5; D unclear. Germline V gives CDR1 MDHEN, CDR2 SYDVKM. V lost 7 bases and J lost 3, with 10 bases in between. The CDR3 totals 13 residues. This CDR3 is CASITAINQPQHF. The CDR3 bases are TGTGCCAGCATTACGGCGATCAATCAGCCCCAGCATTTT.

This clonotype was seen a handful of times. The chain links TRBV5-1 to TRBJ2-7; 11 nucleotides match TRBD2. CDR3 length equals 17 residues. With V trimmed by 6 bases and J by 4 bases, 15 bases remained unmatched. The germline gives CDR1 SGHRS, CDR2 YFSETQ. The CDR3 spells CASKPRLAGGSVYEQYF. The CDR3 region has the DNA TGCGCCAGCAAGCCCCGGCTAGCGGGGGGCTCTGTGTACGAGCAGTACTTC.

Only a few counts were recorded for this clonotype. At one end, the junction sequence differs from germline, possibly due to a read error. This chain's CDR3 is CASSLVGALSHEQYF. The CDR3 coding sequence is TGTGCCAGCAGCTTAGTGGGCGCTCTCTCCCACGAGCAGTACTTC. The gene calls are TRBV7-2 and TRBJ2-5, with unresolved D. The J call may be mistaken, given a closer DNA end match to TRBJ2-7. Looked up from germline, CDR1 is SGHTA and CDR2 is FQGNSA. The CDR3 totals 15 residues.

This clonotype appeared many times. The genes are TRBV2 and TRBJ1-5, with D uncertain. The germline V and J ends were trimmed by 3 bases and 1 base, with 13 bases remaining between them. This CDR3 is 16 amino acids long. Germline V CDR1 and CDR2: SNHLY, FYNNEI. CDR3 protein: CASSDSWGESNQPQHF. The CDR3 DNA follows: TGTGCCAGCAGTGATTCCTGGGGAGAAAGCAATCAGCCCCAGCATTTT.

The rearrangement uses TRBV5-1 and TRBJ1-6; 7 bases match TRBD1. The CDR3 totals 15 residues. CDR1 is SGHRS and CDR2 is YFSETQ in the germline V gene. After removal of 0 bases from V and 10 bases from J, the junction contained 7 bases not matched to a gene. As DNA, the CDR3 is TGCGCCAGCAGCTTGGGACAGGGACCGGAATCACCCCTCCACTTT. Residues: CASSLGQGPESPLHF.

On this clonotype itself: Being one base from a much bigger clone, this may be a read error. The J gene is TRBJ2-1, the V gene TRBV11-2, with D possibly being TRBD1 (6 bases). This CDR3 is 15 amino acids long. Germline CDR1 SGHAT, CDR2 FQNNGV. The CDR3 DNA reads as TGTGCCTGCAGCTTGAGCCAGGGGTCATACAATGAGCAGTTCTTC. This sequence encodes CACSLSQGSYNEQFF.

This clonotype was recorded a few times. The rearrangement links TRBV7-9 to TRBJ2-3; possibly TRBD1 or TRBD2 for D (5 bases each). The CDR3 is made up of 16 amino acids. V shed 5 bases and J shed 0 bases, with 15 bases lying between them. The V gene's germline CDR1 is SEHNR and CDR2 FQNEAQ (reference sequence). CDR3 sequence: CASSPHGAASTDTQYF. CDR3 bases: TGTGCCAGCAGCCCCCACGGGGCGGCGAGCACAGATACGCAGTATTTT.

This clonotype occurred a few times. The chain has TRBV10-3 and TRBJ1-1; D gene ambiguous. Trimming removed 4 bases at V and 3 bases at J, with 3 bases between. The length of the CDR3 is 11 residues. Germline V lookup: CDR1 ENHRY, CDR2 SYGVKD. CDR3 nucleotides: TGTGCCATCAGTGTCGACACTGAAGCTTTCTTT. This sequence encodes CAISVDTEAFF.

A word on this clonotype: A much larger clone lies one base from this, so it may be a read error. The chain combines TRBV3-1 with TRBJ2-1; 10 bases fit TRBD2. The CDR3 spans 14 residues. Looked up from germline, CDR1 is LGHDT and CDR2 is YNNKEL (reference sequence). V shed 1 base and J 13 bases; nucleotides not matched to a gene: 7. CDR3 sequence reads: CASSQVTSGETQFF. CDR3 DNA: TGTGCCAGCAGCCAAGTTACTAGCGGGGAGACCCAGTTCTTC.

This clonotype was detected a few times. With a much larger clone just one base away, this may be a read error. The chain is built from TRBV28 and TRBJ2-7, with a tentative D call TRBD1 (6 bases). The CDR3 runs to 12 residues. Germline assignment: CDR1 MDHEN and CDR2 SYDVKM. CDR3 sequence: CAGSPGAHEQYF. The CDR3 nucleotides read TGTGCCGGCAGTCCAGGGGCTCACGAGCAGTACTTC.

This CDR3 reads CASSLRGIDTQYF. The CDR3 nucleotides read TGTGCCAGCAGCTTGAGGGGAATAGATACGCAGTATTTT. The V call is TRBV5-6, the J call TRBJ2-3; a weak D match, TRBD1 (5 bases). Trimming took 1 base from V and 5 from J, leaving 8 bases between them. From germline, CDR1 is SGHDT and CDR2 YYEEEE. This CDR3 has 13 amino acids.

V usage is TRBV5-1 and J usage is TRBJ2-2; TRBD1 matches at 9 bases. Germline trimming cut 2 bases from V and 4 bases from J; bases unmatched to any gene: 9. The CDR3 spans 17 residues. CDR1 is SGHRS, CDR2 YFSETQ, per germline. The CDR3 reads CASSFTTGTGLTGELFF. CDR3 bases: TGCGCCAGCAGCTTTACAACCGGGACAGGGCTCACCGGGGAGCTGTTTTTT.

The CDR3 loop reads CAGKEGTSNQPQHF. DNA for the CDR3: TGCGCCGGCAAAGAGGGTACGAGCAATCAGCCCCAGCATTTT. The V call is TRBV5-1, the J call TRBJ1-5; D is uncertain. CDR3 size: 14 residues. V was trimmed by 10 bases and J by 1 base, leaving 15 bases between them. The germline CDR1 and CDR2 sequences are SGHRS and YFSETQ.

This clonotype was detected ten times or more. The chain uses TRBV9 and TRBJ2-1; no reliable D call. The V gene lost 0 bases and the J gene lost 5 bases, with 15 bases spanning the gap. CDR3 length: 16 residues. The germline CDR1 and CDR2 sequences are SGDLS and YYNGEE. DNA for the CDR3: TGTGCCAGCAGCGTAGAGGGTGGAAGGGCCAACAATGAGCAGTTCTTC. It codes for CASSVEGGRANNEQFF.

This clonotype showed up just a few times. With a much larger clone just one base away, this may be a read error. The CDR3, as DNA: TGTGCCAGCAGCTTAGGAGGGACACTCGGGCGGTACAATGAGCAGTACTTC. Residues: CASSLGGTLGRYNEQYF. V usage is TRBV7-9 and J usage is TRBJ2-7; maybe TRBD1 (6 bases). The CDR3 is made up of 17 amino acids. The germline gives CDR1 SEHNR, CDR2 FQNEAQ (reference sequence). V lost 1 base and J 7 bases, leaving 23 bases between the germline ends.